The T cell receptor (beta chain) described here comes from a study of blood T cell repertoires in COVID-19. TCRdb's table, derived via immunoSEQ multiplex PCR, lists solely in-frame clones and lacks some. Found here are roughly 230,000 clones, approximately 84% of them singletons; the top ten hold about 7.4%. A few counts support this clone. This CDR3 comprises 16 residues. V lost 4 bases to trimming and J lost 0 bases, with 12 bases between them. Germline values: CDR1 LNHDA, CDR2 SQIVND (reference sequence). The sequencing sample was made of peripheral blood. The TCR was taken from an elderly woman with acute or convalescent COVID-19. The rearrangement links TRBV19 to TRBJ2-2; D ambiguous. This chain's CDR3 is CASSTYPGSNTGELFF. In DNA form, the CDR3 reads TGTGCCAGTAGTACATATCCCGGGTCGAACACCGGGGAGCTGTTTTTT. Looking up the rest from reference TRBV19 and TRBJ2-2 gives the full variable domain: DGGITQSPKYLFRKEGQNVTLSCEQNLNHDAMYWYRQDPGQGLRLIYYSQIVNDFQKGDIAEGYSVSREKKESFPLTVTSAQKNPTAFYLCASSTYPGSNTGELFFGEGSRLTVL.